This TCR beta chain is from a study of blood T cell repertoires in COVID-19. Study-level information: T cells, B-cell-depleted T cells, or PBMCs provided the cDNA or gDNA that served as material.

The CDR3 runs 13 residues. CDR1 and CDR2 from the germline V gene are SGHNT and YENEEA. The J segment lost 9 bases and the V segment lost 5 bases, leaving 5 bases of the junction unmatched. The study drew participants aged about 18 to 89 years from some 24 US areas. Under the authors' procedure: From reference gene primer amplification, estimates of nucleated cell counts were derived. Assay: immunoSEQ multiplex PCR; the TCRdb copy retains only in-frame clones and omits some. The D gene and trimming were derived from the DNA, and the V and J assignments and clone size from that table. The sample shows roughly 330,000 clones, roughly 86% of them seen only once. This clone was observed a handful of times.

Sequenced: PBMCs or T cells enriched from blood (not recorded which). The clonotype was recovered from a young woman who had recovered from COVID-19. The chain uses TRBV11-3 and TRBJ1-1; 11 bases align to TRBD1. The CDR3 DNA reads TGTGCCAGCAGCATGGGGACAGGGGGGAAAGCTTTCTTT. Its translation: CASSMGTGGKAFF.